The present T cell receptor beta chain was sequenced within a study of blood T cell repertoires in COVID-19 (dated by TCRdb to the early 2020s). Turning to the overall study: Samples covering the acute and convalescent phases of COVID-19 were provided by collaborators in the United States, Italy and Spain. The prospective study material was composed of cDNA or gDNA derived from T cells, B-cell-depleted T cells, or PBMCs. The dataset comprised deeply sampled blood TCRbeta repertoires from subjects exposed to, actively infected with, or recovered from COVID-19. A freely available public database, intended as a resource for researchers studying the immune response to SARS-CoV-2, is where the repertoires were released. Samples came from the ongoing ImmuneRACE study (first 160 participants) plus 1,254 subjects from 6 global collaborators. The sample metadata nearly always contained a de-identified subject ID, COVID-19 status, age in years and sex. Where HLA class I and class II types were available, the types were taken from metadata supplied by the sample provider, not from assay-based typing.

Notes on this clone: What antigen it recognizes has not been identified. No base quality values were provided; no much bigger clone lies one nucleotide off.

TCRbeta CDR3 regions were amplified from genomic DNA by means of the immunoSEQ Assay, a bias-controlled multiplex PCR. The original methods were these. Within the assay, amplification of reference gene primers was used to estimate how many nucleated cells each sample contained. Sequence reads were collapsed and filtered to measure the absolute abundance of every unique TCRbeta CDR3 rearrangement. Productive Simpson clonality was computed per sample as the square root of Simpson's diversity index over productive rearrangements. The table comes from immuneACCESS by way of TCRdb, which keeps in-frame sequences with V and J called. Part of the clones is missing from these tables; in studies checked, under half for an unresolved V gene and the rest for unknown reasons. V, J and clone size reflect that table, while D and trimming were determined from the DNA. Here the sample has roughly 350,000 clones; about 89% occur a single time. Of the sample, roughly a tenth is held by the ten largest clones.

The paper's findings and limits, for the study overall: The amount of clinical and demographic metadata varied by source and participant and was provided uncurated.

One collaborating source in Seattle enrolled patients during active infection and followed them longitudinally through the course of disease. The collaborating institutions used their own protocols to collect whole blood in K2EDTA tubes. Collaborator samples were shipped for TCRbeta analysis as frozen whole blood, isolated PBMCs, or DNA extracted from either sample type. The sequenced material came from peripheral blood. The sequence was collected from a woman under 40 with COVID-19, enrolled during active disease.

The CDR3 region: CAWSEGASTDTQYF. The nucleotides are TGTGCCTGGAGTGAGGGGGCGTCCACAGATACGCAGTATTTT. The chain employs TRBV30 and TRBJ2-3, with 7 junctional bases fitting TRBD1. Sequences GTSNPN (CDR1) and SVGIG (CDR2) are obtained from the germline V gene (reference sequence). Trimming removed 1 base from V and 2 bases from J; the gene matches leave 3 bases unexplained. Measured from the cysteine to the phenylalanine, the CDR3 is 14 residues long. The read is trimmed to its CDR3 DNA, 42 bases read in frame from base 1.